This paragraph covers one T cell receptor (beta chain) sequence. Its recognized antigen is unknown. No much larger clone exists at a distance of one base, and base qualities are not known. The collaborating institutions used their own protocols to collect whole blood in K2EDTA tubes. For TCRbeta analysis, collaborators shipped samples in one of three forms: frozen whole blood, isolated PBMCs, or DNA extracted from either of those sample types. Including cysteine and phenylalanine, the CDR3 has 18 amino acids. The only DNA kept is the CDR3, 54 bases in frame from the first base. V lost 4 bases and J lost 4 bases, and the count of bases not matched to a germline gene is 9. The germline V gene specifies KGHDR as CDR1 and SFDVKD as CDR2. The data are from a study of blood T cell repertoires in COVID-19 (dated by TCRdb to the early 2020s). Looking at the study overall: Collaborator samples came from the United States, Italy and Spain and covered acute and convalescent phases of COVID-19. Nearly every sample came with metadata listing a de-identified subject ID, COVID-19 status, age in years and sex. The prospective study material was composed of cDNA or gDNA derived from T cells, B-cell-depleted T cells, or PBMCs. The dataset comprised deeply sampled blood TCRbeta repertoires from subjects exposed to, actively infected with, or recovered from COVID-19. The samples were drawn from two sources: the first 160 participants of the ongoing ImmuneRACE study, and 1,254 subjects contributed by 6 global collaborators. Where HLA class I and class II types were available, the types were taken from metadata supplied by the sample provider, not from assay-based typing. The repertoires were made available in a free public database intended to serve as a resource for research on the immune response to SARS-CoV-2. Broader findings and caveats from the paper: The amount of clinical and demographic metadata varied by source and participant and was provided uncurated.

The immunoSEQ Assay, a bias-controlled multiplex PCR, was used to amplify TCRbeta CDR3 regions from genomic DNA. The authors' analysis ran thus. Within the assay, amplification of reference gene primers was used to estimate how many nucleated cells each sample contained. To quantify the absolute abundance of each unique TCRbeta CDR3 rearrangement, sequence reads were collapsed and filtered. Productive Simpson clonality was computed per sample as the square root of Simpson's diversity index over productive rearrangements. The table was pulled from immuneACCESS by TCRdb, which kept in-frame rearrangements only. Such tables lose some clones; where checked, under half of the loss comes from unresolved V genes, and the rest has no known cause. V and J calls and clone size are those listed in that table; D and trimming were worked out from the DNA. This sample gives around 370,000 clones in total; around 90% of them show up just once. The ten largest clonotypes hold 6.5% to 8% of the sample.

The clonotype originates from a man aged 18 to 35 with active or convalescent COVID-19. This chain joins TRBV24-1 to TRBJ2-2; 12 central bases correspond to TRBD2. Sample: peripheral blood. At the DNA level, the sequence is TGTGCCACCAGTGACCCAAGACTAGCGGGAGCTTCCACCGGGGAGCTGTTTTTT. It is translated as CATSDPRLAGASTGELFF.